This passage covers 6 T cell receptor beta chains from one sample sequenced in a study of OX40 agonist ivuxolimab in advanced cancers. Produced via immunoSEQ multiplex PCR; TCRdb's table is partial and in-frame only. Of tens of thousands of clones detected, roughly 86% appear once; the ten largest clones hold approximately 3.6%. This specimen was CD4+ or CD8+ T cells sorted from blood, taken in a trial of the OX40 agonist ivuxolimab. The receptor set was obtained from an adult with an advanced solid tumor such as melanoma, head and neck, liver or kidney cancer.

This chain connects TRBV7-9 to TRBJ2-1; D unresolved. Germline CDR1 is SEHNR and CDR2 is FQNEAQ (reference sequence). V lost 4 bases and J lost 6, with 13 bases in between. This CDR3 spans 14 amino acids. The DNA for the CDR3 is TGTGCCAGCAGCTCCTTTCCCCCGGGCAATGAGCAGTTCTTC. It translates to CASSSFPPGNEQFF.

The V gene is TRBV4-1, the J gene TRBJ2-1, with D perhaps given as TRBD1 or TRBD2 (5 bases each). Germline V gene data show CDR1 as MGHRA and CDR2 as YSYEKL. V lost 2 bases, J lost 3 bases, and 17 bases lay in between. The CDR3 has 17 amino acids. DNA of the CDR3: TGCGCCAGCAGCCAAAAGATGGGGCCGGGAAACTACAATGAGCAGTTCTTC. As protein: CASSQKMGPGNYNEQFF.

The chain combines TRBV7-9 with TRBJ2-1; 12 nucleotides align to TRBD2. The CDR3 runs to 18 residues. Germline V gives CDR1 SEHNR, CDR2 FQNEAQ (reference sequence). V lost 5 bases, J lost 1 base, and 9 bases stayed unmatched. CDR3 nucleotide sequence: TGTGCCAGCAGCGACCGGACTAGCGGGACTCCGTCCTACAATGAGCAGTTCTTC. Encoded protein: CASSDRTSGTPSYNEQFF.

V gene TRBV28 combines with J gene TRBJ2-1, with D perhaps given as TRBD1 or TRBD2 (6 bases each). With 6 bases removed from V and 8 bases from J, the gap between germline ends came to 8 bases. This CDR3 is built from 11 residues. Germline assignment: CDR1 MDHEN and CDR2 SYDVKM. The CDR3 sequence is CASSGGYEQFF. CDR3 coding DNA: TGTGCCAGCAGCGGGGGCTATGAGCAGTTCTTC. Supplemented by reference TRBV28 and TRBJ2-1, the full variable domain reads DVKVTQSSRYLVKRTGEKVFLECVQDMDHENMFWYRQDPGLGLRLIYFSYDVKMKEKGDIPEGYSVSREKKERFSLILESASTNQTSMYLCASSGGYEQFFGPGTRLTVL.

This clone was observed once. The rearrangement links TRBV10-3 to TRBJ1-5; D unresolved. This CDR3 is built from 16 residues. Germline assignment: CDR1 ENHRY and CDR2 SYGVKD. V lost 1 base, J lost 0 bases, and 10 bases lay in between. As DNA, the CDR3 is TGTGCCATCAGTGAGTTCGGTAAATATAGCAATCAGCCCCAGCATTTT. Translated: CAISEFGKYSNQPQHF.

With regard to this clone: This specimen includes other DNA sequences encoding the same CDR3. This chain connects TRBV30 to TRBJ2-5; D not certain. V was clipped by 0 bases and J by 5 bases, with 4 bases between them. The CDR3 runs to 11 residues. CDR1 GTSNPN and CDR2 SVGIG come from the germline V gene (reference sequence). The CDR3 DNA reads TGTGCCTGGAGTGTAGGGGAGACCCAGTACTTC. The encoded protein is CAWSVGETQYF.